This is a list of T cell receptor beta chains from one sample in a study of T cell repertoires in cytomegalovirus infection. TCRdb recomputed calls from the reads with MiXCR, one row per CDR3 protein. Of 310,000 or so distinct CDR3 sequences in the sample, about 23% were seen once. Sequencing was done on a sample of PBMCs. The receptors derive from a human donor in good health (CMV status not recorded). Some clones in this sample may be carry-over from other donors' samples. CDR3s include the opening cysteine and the closing phenylalanine or tryptophan. D genes are given only for firm matches. Expanded clones are given a class, and other clones once, few, many or no size at all.

v_call	j_call	d_call	clone_size	cdr3_nt	cdr3_aa
TRBV20-1	TRBJ2-5	NA	few	TGCAGTGCTAGTGGCAGGGAAAACCAAGAGACCCAGTACTTC	CSASGRENQETQYF
TRBV7-9	TRBJ2-7	NA	many	TGTGCCAGCGGACCGGACCGGACCTACGAGCAGTACTTC	CASGPDRTYEQYF
TRBV7-2	TRBJ2-7	NA	NA	TGTGCCAGCAGCCCGTTCCGGGGTGAAGAGCAGTACTTC	CASSPFRGEEQYF
TRBV20-1	TRBJ2-1	NA	NA	TGCAGTGCTGAGGGCTCAGCTGCTCCTAATGAGCAGTTCTTC	CSAEGSAAPNEQFF
TRBV24-1	TRBJ2-1	TRBD2	few	TGTGCCACCAGTGATCGGCTCACTAGCGGGGGGGCCTACAATGAGCAGTTCTTC	CATSDRLTSGGAYNEQFF
TRBV2	TRBJ2-1	TRBD2	many	TGTGCCAGCAGTGAGTGGGAGGGGTACAATGAGCAGTTCTTC	CASSEWEGYNEQFF
TRBV7-2	TRBJ1-3	NA	many	TGTGCCAGCAGCTTAGGTGCTGGAAACACCATATATTTT	CASSLGAGNTIYF
TRBV2	TRBJ2-2	TRBD1	NA	TGTGCCAGCAGTGGAGGGGGCGGGACAGGGGCCCCCGGGGAGCTGTTTTTT	CASSGGGGTGAPGELFF
TRBV7-9	TRBJ2-2	NA	NA	TGTGGGGGGCAGAACGTCACCGGGGAGCTGTTTTTT	CGGQNVTGELFF
TRBV4-3	TRBJ1-1	NA	few	TGCGCCAGCAGCCAAGATATGGGGCAGGGAGAAGCTTTCTTT	CASSQDMGQGEAFF
TRBV6-1	TRBJ2-1	TRBD1	many	TGTGCCAGCAGGGGGACAGGGATCGAGCAGTTCTTC	CASRGTGIEQFF
TRBV6-2/TRBV6-3	TRBJ2-3	TRBD2	NA	TGTGCCAGCAAATCGGGTCTGCGGGGGACCACAGATACGCAGTATTTT	CASKSGLRGTTDTQYF
TRBV7-2	TRBJ2-7	TRBD2	NA	TGTGCCAGCAGCTCGGGGGGGGGCGCAACCTACGAGCAGTACTTC	CASSSGGGATYEQYF
TRBV7-2	TRBJ2-7	NA	many	TGTGCCAGCAGCTTCGGCGGCAGGGACGAGCAGTACTTC	CASSFGGRDEQYF
TRBV7-9	TRBJ2-6	NA	NA	TGTGCCAGCAGCCCAAAGGGGTCTGGGGCCAACGTCCTGACTTTC	CASSPKGSGANVLTF
TRBV10-3	TRBJ2-1	NA	few	TGTGCCATCAGGGGTAACAATGAGCAGTTCTTC	CAIRGNNEQFF
TRBV7-9	TRBJ2-3	TRBD1	few	TGTGCCAGCAGACAGGGGTTGAGCACAGATACGCAGTATTTT	CASRQGLSTDTQYF
TRBV30	TRBJ2-1	NA	few	TGTGCCTGGACCATACCCGGCAGGGAGCAGTTCTTC	CAWTIPGREQFF
TRBV27	TRBJ2-3	NA	few	TGTGCCAGCAGTTCCCGTCGGACAGACGGTTTCACAGATACGCAGTATTTT	CASSSRRTDGFTDTQYF
TRBV29-1	TRBJ2-5	NA	few	TGCAGCGTTGTCGCAGGGCCGGAGACCCAGTACTTC	CSVVAGPETQYF
TRBV28	TRBJ1-1	TRBD1	few	TGTGCCAGCAAAAGCCCAGGGGGGTCAAGAAGTGAAGCTTTCTTT	CASKSPGGSRSEAFF
TRBV14	TRBJ2-1	NA	NA	TGTGCCAGCAGCCAAGAAGCGGTAACCTACAATGAGCAGTTCTTC	CASSQEAVTYNEQFF
TRBV28	TRBJ1-4	TRBD1	NA	TGTGCCAGCAGTGGACGACAGGGCGTAGATGAAAAACTGTTTTTT	CASSGRQGVDEKLFF
TRBV7-2	TRBJ2-7	NA	many	TGTGCCAGCAGCTTAGGGAGTCGGAGCTCGGGTGAGCAGTACTTC	CASSLGSRSSGEQYF
TRBV20-1	TRBJ1-1	TRBD1	NA	TGCAGTGCTAGGGAATTAGGGGGCGTGGGCACTGAAGCTTTCTTT	CSARELGGVGTEAFF
TRBV20-1	TRBJ2-5	TRBD2	NA	TGCAGTGCTCTCAGCGGGGGGGCCGTAGAGACCCAGTACTTC	CSALSGGAVETQYF
TRBV20-1	TRBJ2-3	TRBD2	NA	TGCAGTGCTAGAGAAGTAGCGGGAACAGATACGCAGTATTTT	CSAREVAGTDTQYF
TRBV7-9	TRBJ2-5	NA	few	TGTGCCAGCAGCTTCGAAGGGCAAGAGACCCAGTACTTC	CASSFEGQETQYF
TRBV28	TRBJ2-5	NA	many	TGTGCCAGCAGTTTTGGGGCTCAAGAGACCCAGTACTTC	CASSFGAQETQYF
TRBV7-2	TRBJ2-1	TRBD2	few	TGTGCCAGCAGCTTGCTAGCGGGCTATGAGCAGTTCTTC	CASSLLAGYEQFF
TRBV4-3	TRBJ2-1	TRBD2	few	TGCGCCAGCAGTCCCGGCGCGGGAGGCTCCTACAATGAGCAGTTCTTC	CASSPGAGGSYNEQFF
TRBV6-6	TRBJ2-3	NA	NA	TGTGCCACCCTGAGGGGCAGGGCTAGCACAGATACGCAGTATTTT	CATLRGRASTDTQYF
TRBV30	TRBJ1-4	NA	few	TGTGCCTGGAGTGTACTGAGGACACCTAATGAAAAACTGTTTTTT	CAWSVLRTPNEKLFF
TRBV7-9	TRBJ1-2	NA	few	TGTGCCAGCAGCTCCTATGAAGGCTACACCTTC	CASSSYEGYTF
TRBV14	TRBJ2-7	TRBD2	NA	TGTGCCAGCAGCCAAGTTCCGGGGGGGCCCTACGAGCAGTACTTC	CASSQVPGGPYEQYF
TRBV2	TRBJ2-1	NA	NA	TGTGCCAGTGGGGGGCAGGGTGTTGCTCACAATGAGCAGTTCTTC	CASGGQGVAHNEQFF
TRBV6-2/TRBV6-3	TRBJ2-2	NA	many	TGTGCCAGCGCGACAGCGAAGCTTTGGGGCAACACCGGGGAGCTGTTTTTT	CASATAKLWGNTGELFF
TRBV20-1	TRBJ2-2	TRBD2	few	TGCAGTGCCTCGGGACTAGCGAACACCGGGGAGCTGTTTTTT	CSASGLANTGELFF
TRBV11-2	TRBJ2-1	TRBD2	NA	TGTGCCAGCAGCTCATTAGCGGGGGGGCACCGGAATGAGCAGTTCTTC	CASSSLAGGHRNEQFF
TRBV7-2	TRBJ2-3	TRBD2	many	TGTGCCAGCAGCTTAATAGCGGGAGGGCTAGATACGCAGTATTTT	CASSLIAGGLDTQYF
TRBV6-6	TRBJ2-5	NA	NA	TGTGCCAGCATTCCACACCCCGGGACTGACTTCGGGACCCAGTACTTC	CASIPHPGTDFGTQYF
TRBV28	TRBJ2-5	NA	many	TGTGCCAGCAGTGACTACGTCGGTACAGTTCAAGAGACCCAGTACTTC	CASSDYVGTVQETQYF
TRBV7-2	TRBJ2-6	NA	many	TGTGCCAGCAGCAAAAACAGGGCTGGGGCCAACGTCCTGACTTTC	CASSKNRAGANVLTF
TRBV10-3	TRBJ2-1	NA	NA	TGTGCCACTAAGGAGCCAGGGAGGATTGAGCAGTTCTTC	CATKEPGRIEQFF
TRBV28	TRBJ2-2	NA	NA	TGTGCCAGCAGTTTAATCGGGCTGGACACCGGGGAGCTGTTTTTT	CASSLIGLDTGELFF
TRBV30	TRBJ1-5	NA	few	TGTGCCTGGTCGGGCGGGAGGTCTCAGCCCCAGCATTTT	CAWSGGRSQPQHF
TRBV20-1	TRBJ2-7	NA	NA	TGCAGTGCGGCGCCCGGGGCAGAGCCCTACGAGCAGTACTTC	CSAAPGAEPYEQYF
TRBV10-3	TRBJ1-1	NA	many	TGTGCCATCAGTGAGGGAGCAACAGCCCTTGCTGAAGCTTTCTTT	CAISEGATALAEAFF
TRBV7-2	TRBJ1-1	NA	many	TGTGCCAGCACCCTATTGGGGGGATTGAACACTGAAGCTTTCTTT	CASTLLGGLNTEAFF
TRBV5-1	TRBJ1-1	TRBD1	NA	TGCGCCAGCAGCTTGGGGGGACAGGCAGGAGGTACTGAAGCTTTCTTT	CASSLGGQAGGTEAFF
TRBV9	TRBJ1-2	NA	few	TGTGCCAGCAGCGTAGACACGCGGTACTATGGCTACACCTTC	CASSVDTRYYGYTF
TRBV6-4	TRBJ2-1	TRBD2	NA	TGTGCCAGCAGTGACCAAAGGACTAGCGTCTACAATGAGCAGTTCTTC	CASSDQRTSVYNEQFF
TRBV7-2	TRBJ1-5	NA	many	TGTGCCAGCAGCTTAATGGGTCAGCCCCAGCATTTT	CASSLMGQPQHF
TRBV5-1	TRBJ2-7	TRBD1	NA	TGCGCCAGCAGCTCCAGCGGGACAGGGATGGCCGAGCAGTACTTC	CASSSSGTGMAEQYF
TRBV5-1	TRBJ2-1	TRBD1	NA	TGCGCCAGCAGCTTGGACAACAGGGGCTCCTACAATGAGCAGTTCTTC	CASSLDNRGSYNEQFF
TRBV11-2	TRBJ2-1	TRBD2	many	TGTGCCAGCAGCTTAGATGGAACGGGGGGAGAGCAGTTCTTC	CASSLDGTGGEQFF
TRBV7-2	TRBJ1-1	TRBD1	few	TGTGCCAGCAGCCGGGACAGGGGTATATACACTGAAGCTTTCTTT	CASSRDRGIYTEAFF
TRBV7-2	TRBJ1-1	NA	many	TGTGCCAGCAGCTCCTTCTCGACAATGAACACTGAAGCTTTCTTT	CASSSFSTMNTEAFF
TRBV7-2	TRBJ1-4	NA	many	TGTGCCAGCAGCTTAGAACTTCGTGAAAAACTGTTTTTT	CASSLELREKLFF
TRBV20-1	TRBJ2-6	NA	NA	TGCAGTGCTAGAGATAGGGTGTCGGAGGGATCTGGGGCCAACGTCCTGACTTTC	CSARDRVSEGSGANVLTF